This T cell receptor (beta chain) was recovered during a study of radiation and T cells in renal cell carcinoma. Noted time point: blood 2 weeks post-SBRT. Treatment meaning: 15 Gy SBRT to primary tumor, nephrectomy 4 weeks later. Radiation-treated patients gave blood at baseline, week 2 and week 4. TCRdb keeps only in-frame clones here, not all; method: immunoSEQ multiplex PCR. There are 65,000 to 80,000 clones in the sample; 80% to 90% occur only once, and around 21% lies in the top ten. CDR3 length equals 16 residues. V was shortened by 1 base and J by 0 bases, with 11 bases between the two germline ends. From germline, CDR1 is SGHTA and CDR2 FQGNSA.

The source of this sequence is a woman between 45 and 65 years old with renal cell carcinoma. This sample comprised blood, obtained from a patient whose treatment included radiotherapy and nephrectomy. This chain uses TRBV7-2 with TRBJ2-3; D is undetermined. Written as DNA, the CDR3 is TGTGCCAGCAGCTTAGTACCAGACTCTAGCACAGATACGCAGTATTTT. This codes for CASSLVPDSSTDTQYF.